The sequence of this T cell receptor beta chain was determined in a study of T-cell memory formation after mild COVID-19. This clonotype was seen more than once but under ten times. This CDR3 has 13 residues. V was clipped by 4 bases and J by 13 bases; unmatched bases: 9. CDR1 and CDR2 from the germline V gene are SGHTA and FQGTGA. TCRdb re-called the 5' RACE reads through MiXCR, storing one row per CDR3 protein. The sample shows roughly 160,000 distinct CDR3 sequences, 11% of them seen only once. Source material: PBMCs or a T cell subset sorted from them (not recorded which). The receptor was derived from a man younger than 35 who had mild COVID-19 (a few samples of this study predate the infection). Cell type and time point are not known. The rearrangement uses TRBV7-3 and TRBJ2-3, with 9 nucleotides matching TRBD1. The CDR3 loop is CASSSIQGAKEYF. The CDR3, as DNA: TGTGCCAGCAGCTCAATACAGGGGGCGAAGGAGTATTTT.